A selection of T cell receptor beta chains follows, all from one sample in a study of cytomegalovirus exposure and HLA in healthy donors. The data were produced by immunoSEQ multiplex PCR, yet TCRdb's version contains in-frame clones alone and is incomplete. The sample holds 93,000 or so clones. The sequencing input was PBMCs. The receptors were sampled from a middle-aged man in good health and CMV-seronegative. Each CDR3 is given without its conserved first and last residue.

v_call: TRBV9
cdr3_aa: ASSGPAGTRNTGELF

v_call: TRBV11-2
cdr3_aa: ASSLGTGDGYT

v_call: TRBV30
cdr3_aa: AWGRDSNEKLF

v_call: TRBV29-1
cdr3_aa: SVVKEANTEAF

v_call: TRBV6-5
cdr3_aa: ASKLYEEETQY

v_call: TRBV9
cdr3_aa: ASSVQTGTSGRNEQF

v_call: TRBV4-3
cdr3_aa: ASSQDLAGMSYNEQF

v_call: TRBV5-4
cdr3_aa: ASSRSGDNSYNEQF

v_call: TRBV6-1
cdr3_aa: ASIFLAGAYEQY

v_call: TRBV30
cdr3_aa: ACQGGGKTEAF

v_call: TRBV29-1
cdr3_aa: SVDRSGTDEQY

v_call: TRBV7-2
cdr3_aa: ASSSPGSLSHEQY

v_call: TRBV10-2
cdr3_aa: ASSFGANQPQH

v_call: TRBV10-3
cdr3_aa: ASHPGSYEQY

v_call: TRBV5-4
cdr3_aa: ASSLGGGNQPQH

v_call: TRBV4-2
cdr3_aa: ASSQGGDNSPLH

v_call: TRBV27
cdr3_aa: ASSLWAGNEQF

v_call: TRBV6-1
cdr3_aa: ASSLVLTLHTEAF

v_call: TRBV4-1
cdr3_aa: ASSQMAGTRGGRDTQY

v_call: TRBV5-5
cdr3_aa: ASSAEGGGVTDTQY

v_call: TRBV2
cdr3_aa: ASSRDRGLDEQF

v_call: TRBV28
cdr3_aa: ASSPDSYEQY

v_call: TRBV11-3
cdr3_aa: ASSLGPGTEAF

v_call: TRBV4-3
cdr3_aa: ASSLGGEQF

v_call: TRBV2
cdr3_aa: AGGFWVNTEAF

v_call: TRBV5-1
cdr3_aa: ASGRAGGEKLF

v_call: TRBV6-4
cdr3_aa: ASSRGSYNSPLH

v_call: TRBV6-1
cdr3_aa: ASSNREGGQPQH

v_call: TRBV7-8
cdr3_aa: ASSLLGQGGTGELF

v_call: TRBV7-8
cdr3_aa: ASSFERVGNTIY

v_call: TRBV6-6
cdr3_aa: ASSYDPTTDTQY

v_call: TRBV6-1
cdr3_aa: ASSETDRGLRGYT

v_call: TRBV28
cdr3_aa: ASSLADTTSYEQY

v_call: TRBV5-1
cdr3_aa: ASMSVGADTQY

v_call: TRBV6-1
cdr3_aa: ASRAASFGQF

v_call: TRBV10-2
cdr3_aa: ASSEPLAISTDTQY

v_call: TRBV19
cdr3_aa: ASSQDRYQPQH

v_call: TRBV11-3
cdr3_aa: ASSLSGNTGELF

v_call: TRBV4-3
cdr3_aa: ASSQDTDYGYT

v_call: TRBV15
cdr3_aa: ATSRDPGTGYNEQF

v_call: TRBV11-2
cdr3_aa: ASSLLSYEQY

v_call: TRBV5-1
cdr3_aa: ASSLSSSGGLSTDTQY

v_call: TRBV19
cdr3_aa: ASSNRLADSWEETQY

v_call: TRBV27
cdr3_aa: ASKLAGDSYEQY

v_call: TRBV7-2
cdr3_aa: ASGKSGTGGSYEQY

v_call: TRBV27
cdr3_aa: ASSPGTGFAGNTIY